The 20 T cell receptor beta chains presented below share a single source sample, sequenced in a study of T cells in Graves' hyperthyroidism and ophthalmopathy. Amplified TCR beta CDR3 regions came from RNA transcripts. The TCR CDR3 was amplified in a first-round RT-PCR using the HTBI primer set. From the multiplex PCR reads, TCRdb called clonotypes with MiXCR, one entry per CDR3 protein. This table has more than 500,000 distinct CDR3 sequences, over 45% appearing once. Sequenced material: peripheral blood or thyroid tissue (not recorded which). These receptors came from an adult woman with Graves' disease, either hyperthyroidism or ophthalmopathy (not recorded which).

This chain connects TRBV28 to TRBJ2-5; the D is unclear. Per the germline V gene, CDR1 is MDHEN and CDR2 is SYDVKM. The V gene lost 1 base and the J gene lost 2 bases, with 14 bases spanning the gap. The CDR3 covers 16 residues. This CDR3 is CASSLLGKGLQETQYF. DNA for the CDR3: TGTGCCAGCAGTTTATTAGGAAAAGGGCTACAAGAGACCCAGTACTTC.

The chain uses TRBV7-9 and TRBJ1-2; D perhaps matches TRBD1 (5 bases). The CDR3 consists of 13 residues. V lost 9 bases and J 4 bases, leaving 15 bases between the germline ends. Germline V lookup: CDR1 SEHNR, CDR2 FQNEAQ (reference sequence). The CDR3 coding sequence is TGTGCCAGTATAGCGGGACGCCCCTATGGCTACACCTTC. Protein: CASIAGRPYGYTF.

The chain couples TRBV29-1 to TRBJ2-2; 13 nucleotides match TRBD2. Losses at the gene ends were 7 bases for V and 8 bases for J; bases not matched to a gene: 7. This CDR3 region has 14 residues. Per germline, CDR1 SQVTM and CDR2 ANQGSEA. As DNA, the CDR3 is TGCAGCGCAATAGGGACTAGCGGGATTGGGGAGCTGTTTTTT. Translation gives CSAIGTSGIGELFF.

This clonotype showed up many times. The J gene is TRBJ1-5, the V gene TRBV7-2, with no clear D. The CDR3 loop spans 14 amino acids. Between the trimmed V and J ends, which lost 2 bases and 7 bases, there was a span of 12 bases. CDR1 and CDR2 from the germline V gene are SGHTA and FQGNSA. The CDR3 bases are TGTGCCAGCAGCTTACCGGAAGGTGGGCAGCCCCAGCATTTT. Amino acid sequence: CASSLPEGGQPQHF.

The chain carries TRBV20-1 and TRBJ2-7, with D uncertain. Germline CDR1 reads DFQATT; CDR2 reads SNEGSKA (reference sequence). The CDR3 runs to 13 residues. The germline V and J ends were trimmed by 1 base and 6 bases, with 13 bases remaining between them. CDR3 bases: TGCAGTGCTAGAGTGAGGTATTCGGGCGAGCAGTACTTC. The encoded protein is CSARVRYSGEQYF.

The chain combines TRBV11-2 with TRBJ2-5; weak D call: TRBD2 (5 bases). CDR1 and CDR2 from the germline V gene are SGHAT and FQNNGV. CDR3 length: 16 residues. Trimming removed 2 bases from V and 5 bases from J, with 18 bases in between. The CDR3 reads CASSLSGNTGEETQYF. DNA for the CDR3: TGTGCCAGCAGCTTATCTGGGAACACCGGGGAGGAGACCCAGTACTTC.

V usage is TRBV25-1 and J usage is TRBJ1-1, with D uncertain. The CDR3 covers 13 residues. CDR1 is MGHDK and CDR2 is SYGVNS in the germline V gene. V was trimmed by 0 bases and J by 1 base, leaving 3 bases between them. CDR3 in DNA: TGTGCCAGCAGTGAATACAGGAACACTGAAGCTTTCTTT. Amino acid sequence: CASSEYRNTEAFF.

The V call is TRBV14, the J call TRBJ1-4; D is possibly TRBD1 (5 bases). Trimming cost V 5 bases and J 5 bases, with 15 bases left between them. From germline, CDR1 is SGHDN and CDR2 FVKESK. The CDR3 totals 15 residues. In nucleotides, the CDR3 is TGTGCCAGCAGCTTATCGCCAGGGCGGAATGAAAAACTGTTTTTT. Residues: CASSLSPGRNEKLFF. The whole variable domain, filled in from reference TRBV14 and TRBJ1-4, reads EAGVTQFPSHSVIEKGQTVTLRCDPISGHDNLYWYRRVMGKEIKFLLHFVKESKQDESGMPNNRFLAERTGGTYSTLKVQPAELEDSGVYFCASSLSPGRNEKLFFGSGTQLSVL.

The chain recombines TRBV6-6 with TRBJ2-5; 8 bases align to TRBD1. The ends lost 6 bases at V and 5 bases at J; junction bases unmatched: 14. The CDR3 sequence is 16 residues long. The germline V gene has CDR1 MNHNY and CDR2 SVGAGI (reference sequence). Here the CDR3 reads CASSRIAVRGQETQYF. In DNA form, the CDR3 reads TGTGCCAGCAGCAGAATAGCGGTCAGGGGGCAGGAGACCCAGTACTTC.

This chain joins TRBV10-2 and TRBJ2-7; TRBD2 might be the D (5 bases). There are 13 residues in the CDR3. Germline lookup yields CDR1 WSHSY and CDR2 SAAADI. The V end lost 4 bases, the J end lost 1 base, and 8 bases lay between the germline ends. CDR3 loop: CASSVLASYEQYF. The CDR3 bases are TGCGCCAGCAGTGTTTTAGCGTCCTACGAGCAGTACTTC.

This clonotype showed up many times. The chain couples TRBV7-3 to TRBJ2-2; D not certain. The germline CDR1 and CDR2 sequences are SGHTA and FQGTGA. The CDR3 spans 14 residues. V lost 6 bases and J lost 3, with 11 bases in between. CDR3 in amino acids: CASRFALDTGELFF. CDR3 in DNA: TGTGCCAGCAGATTTGCTCTGGACACCGGGGAGCTGTTTTTT.

This clonotype showed up just once. The gene calls are TRBV12-3 or TRBV12-4 and TRBJ1-1, with 7 nucleotides matching TRBD1. The CDR3 loop spans 13 amino acids. The V and J ends lost 5 bases and 4 bases, in that order; junction bases with no gene match: 4. The DNA of the CDR3 is TGTGCCAGCAGTAGGGGGCTCTCCACTGAAGCTTTCTTT. Residues: CASSRGLSTEAFF.

This clonotype appeared a few times. The chain recombines TRBV28 with TRBJ2-7; tentatively, D is TRBD2 (6 bases). The germline CDR1 and CDR2 sequences are MDHEN and SYDVKM. The ends were cut back, 6 bases at V and 2 bases at J, with 11 bases in the middle. The CDR3 is made up of 13 amino acids. The CDR3 is CASRTSSTYEQYF. The CDR3 coding sequence is TGTGCCAGCAGAACTAGCAGCACCTACGAGCAGTACTTC. The complete variable domain, with remaining parts taken from reference TRBV28 and TRBJ2-7, reads DVKVTQSSRYLVKRTGEKVFLECVQDMDHENMFWYRQDPGLGLRLIYFSYDVKMKEKGDIPEGYSVSREKKERFSLILESASTNQTSMYLCASRTSSTYEQYFGPGTRLTVT.

The V call is TRBV24-1, the J call TRBJ1-5; 9 bases fit TRBD1. Trimming at V came to 9 bases and at J to 11 bases, leaving 16 bases not matched to a gene. The CDR3 is made up of 15 amino acids. Germline V gene data show CDR1 as KGHDR and CDR2 as SFDVKD. CDR3 DNA sequence: TGTGCCACCGAGGGAACCACAGGGGGCATGGAGACCCAGCATTTT. Translating gives CATEGTTGGMETQHF.

V and J are TRBV2 and TRBJ1-4; tentative D call: TRBD1 (5 bases). CDR3 length: 13 amino acids. The V end lost 8 bases, the J end lost 0 bases, and 7 bases lay between the germline ends. Per the germline V gene, CDR1 is SNHLY and CDR2 is FYNNEI. The CDR3 DNA is TGTGCCAGCGGAGGGGCAACTAATGAAAAACTGTTTTTT. This codes for CASGGATNEKLFF.

This clonotype was seen more than once but under ten times. The rearrangement links TRBV6-1 to TRBJ1-5; 10 bases line up with TRBD1. Looked up from germline, CDR1 is MNHNS and CDR2 is SASEGT. J gave up 3 bases and V 7 bases, and 6 bases lay outside the gene matches. The CDR3 is made up of 15 amino acids. The CDR3 reads CASTATGGLNQPQHF. The DNA of the CDR3 is TGTGCCAGCACTGCGACAGGGGGCCTCAATCAGCCCCAGCATTTT.

For this clonotype: This CDR3 is missing its conserved last phenylalanine or tryptophan, likely due to a read error. The J gene is TRBJ1-2, the V gene TRBV7-9, with D maybe TRBD1 (6 bases). Germline loops: CDR1 SEHNR, CDR2 FQNEAQ (reference sequence). V gave up 11 bases and J gave up 8 bases, with 18 bases separating them. The CDR3 is 12 residues long. The CDR3 DNA reads as TGTGCCTGGAGACAGGACAGCTTGGGCTACACCCTC. Amino acids: CAWRQDSLGYTL.

The CDR3 region has the DNA TGCGCCAGCAGTGATAAGGGGGCGCGAGATACGCAGTATTTT. Protein product: CASSDKGARDTQYF. The V and J genes are TRBV10-1 and TRBJ2-3; 7 bases line up with TRBD1. Germline V gene sequence: CDR1 WNHNN, CDR2 SYGVQD (reference sequence). The CDR3 loop spans 14 amino acids. J lost 5 bases, V lost 3 bases, and 5 bases had no gene match.

This clonotype occurred many times. The J gene is TRBJ1-2, the V gene TRBV11-2, with TRBD1 matching 8 bases. The V and J ends lost 5 bases and 4 bases, in that order; junction bases with no gene match: 6. From germline, CDR1 is SGHAT and CDR2 FQNNGV. The CDR3 spans 14 residues. The CDR3 DNA reads as TGTGCCAGCAGCCGCGGGACAGGCCTCTATGGCTACACCTTC. The encoded protein is CASSRGTGLYGYTF.

The chain links TRBV2 to TRBJ1-5; TRBD1 might be the D (5 bases). There are 14 residues in the CDR3. Germline CDR1 reads SNHLY; CDR2 reads FYNNEI. V was pared by 2 bases and J by 4 bases, with 9 bases between. CDR3 nucleotide sequence: TGTGCCAGCAGTGAAACACAGGAAAATCAGCCCCAGCATTTT. It translates to CASSETQENQPQHF.